The text below deals with one T cell receptor (beta chain). Its specificity is unknown. After extraction with the RNeasy kit, roughly 0.45 to 1 ug of the RNA was reverse transcribed using random hexamers. The authors amplified TCR beta CDR3 across 54 Vbeta and 13 Jbeta using immunoSEQ multiplex PCR. TCRdb ran MiXCR on the immunoSEQ multiplex PCR reads and lists one entry per CDR3 protein. The table lists 150,000 to 200,000 distinct CDR3 sequences, about 93% of them singletons. The data originate from a study of CD8 T cells in Susac syndrome. Study-level findings and limits: It was acknowledged in the study that the number of individuals who were included in its TCR sequencing and HLA analysis was relatively small.

The CDR3 contains 16 residues. Germline loops: CDR1 SGDLS, CDR2 YYNGEE. V shed 4 bases, J shed 7 bases, and the junction held 7 bases outside the gene matches. TCR beta sequences were obtained from blood CD8+ and CD4+ T cells. Healthy donors, matched for age and sex, constituted the control group. The chain employs TRBV9 and TRBJ1-6, with 11 bases that match TRBD1. This receptor was obtained from a human donor in good health. Material: CD4+ T cells from PBMCs. CDR3: CASSPGTGGKNSPLHF. In DNA form, the CDR3 reads TGTGCCAGCAGCCCCGGGACAGGGGGGAAGAATTCACCCCTCCACTTT.